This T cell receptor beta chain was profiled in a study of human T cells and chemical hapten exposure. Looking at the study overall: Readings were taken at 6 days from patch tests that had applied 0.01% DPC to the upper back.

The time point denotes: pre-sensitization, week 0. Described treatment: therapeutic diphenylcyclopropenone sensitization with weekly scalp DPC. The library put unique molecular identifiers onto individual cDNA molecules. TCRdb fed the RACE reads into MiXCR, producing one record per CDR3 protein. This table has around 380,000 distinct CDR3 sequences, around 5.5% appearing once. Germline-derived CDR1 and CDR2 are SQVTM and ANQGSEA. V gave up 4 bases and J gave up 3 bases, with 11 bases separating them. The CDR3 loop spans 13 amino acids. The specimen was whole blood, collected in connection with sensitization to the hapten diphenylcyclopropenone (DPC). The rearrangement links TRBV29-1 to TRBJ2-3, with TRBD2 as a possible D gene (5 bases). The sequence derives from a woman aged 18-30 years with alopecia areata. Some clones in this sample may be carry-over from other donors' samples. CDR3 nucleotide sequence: TGCAGCGTTGCACTAGGAAATACAGATACGCAGTATTTT. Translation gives CSVALGNTDTQYF.